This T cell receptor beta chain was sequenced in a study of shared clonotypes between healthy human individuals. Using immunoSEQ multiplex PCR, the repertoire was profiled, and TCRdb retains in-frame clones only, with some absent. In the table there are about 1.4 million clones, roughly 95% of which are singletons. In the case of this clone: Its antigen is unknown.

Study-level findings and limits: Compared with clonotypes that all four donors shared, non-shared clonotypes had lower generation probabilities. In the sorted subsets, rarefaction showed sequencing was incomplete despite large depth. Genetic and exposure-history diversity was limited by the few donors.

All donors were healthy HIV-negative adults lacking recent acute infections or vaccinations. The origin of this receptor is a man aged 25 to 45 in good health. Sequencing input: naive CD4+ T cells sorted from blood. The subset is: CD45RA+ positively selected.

The CDR3 protein is CASSKEVFSGAGLYGYTF. DNA of the CDR3: TGTGCCAGCAGCAAAGAGGTTTTTTCCGGGGCAGGGCTATATGGCTACACCTTC. The V call is TRBV21-1, the J call TRBJ1-2. TRBV21-1 is given as a pseudogene. The CDR3 contains 18 residues.